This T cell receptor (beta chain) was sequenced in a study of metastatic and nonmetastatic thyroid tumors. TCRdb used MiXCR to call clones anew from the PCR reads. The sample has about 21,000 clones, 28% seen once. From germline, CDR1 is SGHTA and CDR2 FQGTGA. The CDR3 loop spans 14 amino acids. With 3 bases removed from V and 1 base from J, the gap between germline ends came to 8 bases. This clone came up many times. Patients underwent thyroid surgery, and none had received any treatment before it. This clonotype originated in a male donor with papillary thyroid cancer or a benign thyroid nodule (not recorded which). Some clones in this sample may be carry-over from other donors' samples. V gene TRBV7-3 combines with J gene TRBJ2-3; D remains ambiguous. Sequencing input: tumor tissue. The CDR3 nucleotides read TGTGCCAGCAGCTTCAACCCTGGCACAGATACGCAGTATTTT. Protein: CASSFNPGTDTQYF. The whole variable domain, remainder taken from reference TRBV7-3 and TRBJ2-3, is GAGVSQTPSNKVTEKGKYVELRCDPISGHTALYWYRQSLGQGPEFLIYFQGTGAADDSGLPNDRFFAVRPEGSVSTLKIQRTERGDSAVYLCASSFNPGTDTQYFGPGTRLTVL.